Shown below are 3 T cell receptor beta chains from a single sample sequenced in a study of cytomegalovirus exposure and HLA in healthy donors. PCR used 60 Vbeta primers and 13 Jbeta primers. The data were produced by immunoSEQ multiplex PCR, yet TCRdb's version contains in-frame clones alone and is incomplete. The data show around 170,000 clones, with roughly 80% seen just once and approximately 1.3% held by the top ten. What was sequenced was PBMCs. These receptor sequences come from a man in his fifties in good health and CMV-seropositive.

The chain uses TRBV2 and TRBJ2-1; the match to TRBD2 covers 9 bases. Germline trimming cut 0 bases from V and 5 bases from J; bases unmatched to any gene: 2. The CDR3 is 15 amino acids. Germline assignment: CDR1 SNHLY and CDR2 FYNNEI. This chain's CDR3 is CASSEASGGHNEQFF. The CDR3, as DNA: TGTGCCAGCAGTGAAGCTAGCGGGGGCCACAATGAGCAGTTCTTC.

This chain connects TRBV18 to TRBJ2-2; 7 positions agree with TRBD1. CDR3 size: 14 residues. Germline-derived CDR1 and CDR2 are KGHSH and LQKENI. J gave up 1 base and V 4 bases, and 0 bases lay outside the gene matches. CDR3 coding DNA: TGTGCCAGCTCACGGACAGGGAACACCGGGGAGCTGTTTTTT. The encoded protein is CASSRTGNTGELFF.

As regards this clone: At the DNA level, this CDR3 is encoded by other sequences in the same sample as well. V gene TRBV28 combines with J gene TRBJ2-6, with D perhaps matching TRBD1 (6 bases). This CDR3 is 15 amino acids long. V shed 6 bases and J shed 1 base, with 10 bases lying between them. Germline CDR1 is MDHEN and CDR2 is SYDVKM. CDR3: CASRSQGSGANVLTF. CDR3 nucleotides: TGTGCCAGCAGGTCACAGGGATCTGGGGCCAACGTCCTGACTTTC.